A single sample is the source of the 9 T cell receptor beta chains below, sequenced in a study of blood T cells in healthy people across ages (dated by TCRdb to between 2015 and 2017). The method was 5' RACE. TCRdb shows the sequencer as Illumina HiSeq 2500. A second PCR of about 6 to 11 cycles was performed with a sample-barcoded 5' primer and a J-beta primer mix. TCRdb handled the public reads itself, with Q25 trimming in fastp and clone calling in MiXCR, and kept productive beta chains. Records with the same CDR3 protein are collapsed into one entry carrying the most frequent genes and DNA. The sample includes about 720,000 distinct CDR3 sequences, with 20% to 25% observed a single time. Jointly, the top ten make up roughly a fifth of the sample. Sequencing was performed on blood. The receptors here all came from a man between 70 and 80 years old in good health.

This clonotype was detected only a few times. This rearrangement joins TRBV28 to TRBJ2-3; 16 bases agree with TRBD2. Losses at the gene ends were 7 bases for V and 0 bases for J; bases not matched to a gene: 4. Per germline, CDR1 MDHEN and CDR2 SYDVKM. CDR3 length: 17 residues. The CDR3 DNA sequence: TGTGCCAGCACAGAGGGACTAGCGGGGGGGAGCACAGATACGCAGTATTTT. Protein sequence: CASTEGLAGGSTDTQYF.

This clonotype was seen more than once but under ten times. The genes are TRBV5-5 and TRBJ2-1; 9 bases are shared with TRBD1. The CDR3 has 15 amino acids. J lost 10 bases, V lost 0 bases, and 8 bases had no gene match. The germline V gene has CDR1 SGHKS and CDR2 YYEKEE (reference sequence). The CDR3 DNA is TGTGCCAGCAGCTTGGAAGTTGGGACAGGGAGGGAGCAGTTCTTC. Translating it yields CASSLEVGTGREQFF. The full variable domain, rest sourced from reference TRBV5-5 and TRBJ2-1, is DAGVTQSPTHLIKTRGQQVTLRCSPISGHKSVSWYQQVLGQGPQFIFQYYEKEERGRGNFPDRFSARQFPNYSSELNVNALLLGDSALYLCASSLEVGTGREQFFGPGTRLTVL.

The chain joins TRBV6-5 to TRBJ2-3; a weak D match, TRBD1 (6 bases). Trimming shortened V by 2 bases and J by 3 bases, and 12 bases separated the two germline ends. The CDR3 covers 15 residues. Germline CDR1 MNHEY, CDR2 SVGAGI. CDR3 sequence (DNA): TGTGCCAGCAGTTACGAGGGGGAGAGAACAGATACGCAGTATTTT. Encoded protein: CASSYEGERTDTQYF.

The chain recombines TRBV5-4 with TRBJ2-5; D might be TRBD1 (5 bases). The end of the DNA is better explained by TRBJ2-1, so the J call may be wrong. CDR1 and CDR2 (germline): SGHNT, YYREEE (reference sequence). The CDR3 extends over 14 amino acids. CDR3 in DNA: TGTGCCAGCAAGACAGACCCACAGAACAATGAGCAGTTCTTC. This gives the protein CASKTDPQNNEQFF.

The rearrangement uses TRBV18 and TRBJ1-1; 8 positions agree with TRBD1. Germline assignment: CDR1 KGHSH and CDR2 LQKENI. J lost 5 bases, V lost 5 bases, and 10 bases had no gene match. The CDR3 runs 15 residues. CDR3 coding DNA: TGTGCCAGCTCAGACCTTGGACAGGGTAGGACTGAAGCTTTCTTT. Its translation is CASSDLGQGRTEAFF. Full variable domain (remainder filled in from reference TRBV18 and TRBJ1-1): NAGVMQNPRHLVRRRGQEARLRCSPMKGHSHVYWYRQLPEEGLKFMVYLQKENIIDESGMPKERFSAEFPKEGPSILRIQQVVRGDSAAYFCASSDLGQGRTEAFFGQGTRLTVV.

The chain combines TRBV20-1 with TRBJ1-2, with D maybe TRBD1 (5 bases). Germline V gene data show CDR1 as DFQATT and CDR2 as SNEGSKA (reference sequence). Trimming cost V 6 bases and J 4 bases, with 15 bases left between them. The CDR3 sequence is 13 residues long. The CDR3 DNA reads as TGCAGTGCCCGGGACTCCTGGCGCTATGGCTACACCTTC. Translation gives CSARDSWRYGYTF.

This clonotype has only a few counts. The chain recombines TRBV7-6 with TRBJ2-1; D ambiguous. The J call is in doubt because the DNA end fits TRBJ2-5 better. The germline gives CDR1 SGHVS, CDR2 FNYEAQ. This CDR3 comprises 15 residues. CDR3 coding DNA: TGTGCCAGCAGCTTAGCAGTGGGAAGACAAGAGACCCAGTACTTC. Protein: CASSLAVGRQETQYF.

This clonotype appeared a few times. The J gene is TRBJ2-7, the V gene TRBV28, with 7 bases lining up with TRBD2. CDR3 length: 15 amino acids. V lost 1 base and J lost 2; bases outside the gene matches: 5. Germline loops: CDR1 MDHEN, CDR2 SYDVKM. The CDR3 coding sequence is TGTGCCAGCAGTTTATTCCGGGGGGAAACCTACGAGCAGTACTTC. This gives the protein CASSLFRGETYEQYF.

Concerning this clonotype itself: Being one base from a much bigger clone, this may be a read error. This chain's CDR3 is CASNLLGTPDSPLHF. CDR3 in DNA: TGTGCCAGCAACTTATTGGGGACACCGGACTCACCCCTCCACTTT. The chain is built from TRBV7-2 and TRBJ1-6; tentative D call: TRBD1 (6 bases). This CDR3 spans 15 amino acids. Per the germline V gene, CDR1 is SGHTA and CDR2 is FQGNSA.